This T cell receptor (beta chain) was captured in a study of T-cell reconstitution after alpha-beta-depleted transplantation in children. The CDR3 extends over 14 amino acids. The germline V gene has CDR1 DFQATT and CDR2 SNEGSKA (reference sequence). Between the trimmed V and J ends, which lost 3 bases and 1 base, there was a span of 7 bases. Construction of the TCRbeta library involved unique molecular identifiers. TCRdb reprocessed the PCR reads with MiXCR, giving one entry per CDR3 protein. This sample carries just under 150,000 distinct CDR3 sequences, roughly 9% of them seen once, and the ten largest clones take around 18%.

Source: PBMCs, mostly from graft donor cells, taken 180 days after TCRalphabeta/CD19-depleted stem cell transplant. V is TRBV20-1 and J is TRBJ2-6; a possible D gene is TRBD1 (5 bases). This TCR was sampled from a female patient between 2 and 10 years old who had a stem cell transplant for congenital amegakaryocytic thrombocytopenia, so the T cells may come from the graft donor. This CDR3 is CSARAGSGANVLTF. The CDR3 DNA sequence: TGCAGTGCTAGGGCAGGGTCTGGGGCCAACGTCCTGACTTTC.